The 3 T cell receptor beta chains below were found in one sample sequenced in a study of radiation and T cells in renal cell carcinoma. Time point given: blood 2 weeks post-SBRT. This sample's treatment: 15 Gy SBRT to primary tumor, nephrectomy 4 weeks later. Clones were sequenced by immunoSEQ multiplex PCR, and TCRdb holds only the in-frame ones, with some missing. The table has approximately 61,000 clones, around 78% seen once. Sequenced material: blood, taken from a patient whose treatment included radiotherapy and nephrectomy. The receptors here all came from a man in his sixties with renal cell carcinoma.

This CDR3 is CASSLSGSMNTEAFF. The CDR3 coding sequence is TGCGCCAGCAGCTTGTCTGGCTCTATGAACACTGAAGCTTTCTTT. The chain links TRBV5-1 to TRBJ1-1; no firm D call. V was clipped by 1 base and J by 0 bases, with 10 bases between them. The CDR3 runs to 15 residues. Germline CDR1 is SGHRS and CDR2 is YFSETQ.

This rearrangement joins TRBV27 to TRBJ2-1, with 9 positions matching TRBD2. The ends lost 5 bases at V and 4 bases at J; junction bases unmatched: 12. Germline CDR1 is MNHEY and CDR2 is SMNVEV (reference sequence). This CDR3 has 17 residues. CDR3 region: CASSGNAGTSWYNEQFF. Written as DNA, the CDR3 is TGTGCCAGCAGTGGGAACGCCGGGACTAGCTGGTACAATGAGCAGTTCTTC.

The genes are TRBV29-1 and TRBJ1-1; 8 positions match TRBD1. The CDR3 consists of 18 residues. Per germline, CDR1 SQVTM and CDR2 ANQGSEA. Trimming at V came to 0 bases and at J to 1 base, leaving 13 bases not matched to a gene. The CDR3 nucleotides read TGCAGCGTTGAAGATGACGGACAGGGACACTTCTGGAACACTGAAGCTTTCTTT. It translates to CSVEDDGQGHFWNTEAFF.